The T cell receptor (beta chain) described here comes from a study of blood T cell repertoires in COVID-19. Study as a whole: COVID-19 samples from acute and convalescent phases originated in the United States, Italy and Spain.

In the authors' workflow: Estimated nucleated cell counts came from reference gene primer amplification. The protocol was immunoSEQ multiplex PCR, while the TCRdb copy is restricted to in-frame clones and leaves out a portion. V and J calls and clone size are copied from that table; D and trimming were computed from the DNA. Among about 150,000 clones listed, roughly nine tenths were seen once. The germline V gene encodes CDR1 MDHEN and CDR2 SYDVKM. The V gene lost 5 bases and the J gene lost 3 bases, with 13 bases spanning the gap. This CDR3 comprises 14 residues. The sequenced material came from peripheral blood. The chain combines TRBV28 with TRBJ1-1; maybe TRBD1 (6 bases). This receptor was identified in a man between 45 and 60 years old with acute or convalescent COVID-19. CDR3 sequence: CASSLSGVDTEAFF. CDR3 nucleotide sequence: TGTGCCAGCAGTCTATCAGGGGTCGACACTGAAGCTTTCTTT.